The 21 T cell receptor beta chains reported below all come from one sample, sequenced in a study of cytomegalovirus exposure and HLA in healthy donors. Clones were read by immunoSEQ multiplex PCR, and TCRdb kept only the in-frame ones, dropping some. Of 65,000 to 90,000 clones listed, roughly 90% are singletons. The sample consisted of PBMCs. Source of these receptors: a woman younger than 35 in good health and CMV-seropositive.

This chain uses TRBV2 with TRBJ1-1; possible D gene TRBD1, 6 bases. With 9 bases removed from V and 2 bases from J, the gap between germline ends came to 19 bases. The CDR3 is 15 amino acids. Germline assignment: CDR1 SNHLY and CDR2 FYNNEI. The CDR3 DNA follows: TGTGCCAGTCCTCGCCGGCAGGGGACCAACACTGAAGCTTTCTTT. Protein: CASPRRQGTNTEAFF.

This chain uses TRBV4-1 with TRBJ2-5; 7 nucleotides match TRBD1. From germline, CDR1 is MGHRA and CDR2 YSYEKL. With 4 bases clipped from V and 0 bases from J, the junction kept 5 bases outside the gene matches. The CDR3 contains 15 residues. The CDR3 loop reads CASSPLGQNQETQYF. DNA for the CDR3: TGCGCCAGCAGCCCCTTGGGACAGAACCAAGAGACCCAGTACTTC.

The CDR3: CASSIAGTGELFF. CDR3 coding DNA: TGTGCCAGTAGTATAGCAGGGACCGGGGAGCTGTTTTTT. The V and J genes are TRBV19 and TRBJ2-2, with D possibly being TRBD1 (5 bases). In germline, CDR1 is LNHDA, CDR2 SQIVND (reference sequence). This CDR3 has 13 residues. V was clipped by 1 base and J by 5 bases, with 5 bases between them.

The J gene is TRBJ2-3, the V gene TRBV11-2; 7 bases are a match to TRBD1. The CDR3 spans 15 residues. Trimming removed 5 bases from V and 1 base from J; junction bases left unmatched: 6. Germline V lookup: CDR1 SGHAT, CDR2 FQNNGV. The CDR3: CASSPPGQRTDTQYF. The CDR3 DNA sequence: TGTGCCAGCAGCCCTCCGGGACAGCGCACAGATACGCAGTATTTT.

This clone occurred once. The chain employs TRBV29-1 and TRBJ2-2, with 10 nucleotides matching TRBD2. The CDR3 has 15 residues. V shed 5 bases and J 6 bases; nucleotides not matched to a gene: 9. CDR1 and CDR2 from the germline V gene are SQVTM and ANQGSEA. CDR3 region: CSVRTSGNSAGELFF. The CDR3 nucleotides read TGCAGCGTTAGGACTAGCGGAAACTCCGCCGGGGAGCTGTTTTTT.

The chain's CDR3 is CSVGQGSWVTEAFF. For the CDR3, the DNA is TGCAGCGTGGGACAGGGGTCGTGGGTCACTGAAGCTTTCTTT. The V gene is TRBV29-1, the J gene TRBJ1-1; TRBD1 matches at 10 bases. CDR1 is SQVTM and CDR2 is ANQGSEA in the germline V gene. The trim removed 6 bases at V and 4 bases at J, leaving 8 bases unmatched. This CDR3 has 14 amino acids.

V is TRBV2 and J is TRBJ2-1; TRBD2 agrees at 9 bases. CDR1 and CDR2 (germline): SNHLY, FYNNEI. The ends lost 4 bases at V and 4 bases at J; junction bases unmatched: 2. The CDR3 extends over 14 amino acids. As DNA, the CDR3 is TGTGCCAGCAGTGGACTAGCGGCTTACAATGAGCAGTTCTTC. It codes for CASSGLAAYNEQFF.

This clone was recorded once. The chain is built from TRBV29-1 and TRBJ2-6; TRBD2 is a possible D gene (5 bases). Germline-derived CDR1 and CDR2 are SQVTM and ANQGSEA. The V and J ends lost 1 base and 2 bases respectively, with 9 bases between them. The CDR3 is made up of 15 amino acids. CDR3 sequence reads: CSVEVAGTGANVLTF. CDR3 coding DNA: TGCAGCGTTGAAGTTGCCGGGACTGGGGCCAACGTCCTGACTTTC.

CDR3 in amino acids: CASRPYRTGGSYEQYF. The CDR3 region has the DNA TGTGCCAGCAGACCGTATCGGACCGGGGGGTCCTACGAGCAGTACTTC. This sequence joins TRBV27 and TRBJ2-7, with 7 nucleotides matching TRBD2. Trimming cost V 6 bases and J 1 base; bases outside gene matches: 12. CDR1 and CDR2 (germline): MNHEY, SMNVEV (reference sequence). The CDR3 has 16 residues.

This clone came up a few times. This chain connects TRBV19 to TRBJ2-7, with 7 nucleotides matching TRBD2. The germline CDR1 and CDR2 sequences are LNHDA and SQIVND (reference sequence). V lost 6 bases to trimming and J lost 5 bases; unmatched junction nucleotides: 7. This CDR3 region has 13 residues. For the CDR3, the DNA is TGTGCCAGTAGCCCGGGACTAATCAACGAGCAGTACTTC. This sequence encodes CASSPGLINEQYF.

The chain uses TRBV7-9 and TRBJ2-5, with 9 bases that match TRBD1. J lost 5 bases, V lost 3 bases, and 7 bases had no gene match. Germline CDR1 SEHNR, CDR2 FQNEAQ (reference sequence). The CDR3 sequence is 15 residues long. The DNA of the CDR3 is TGTGCCAGCAGCTTGCCGGGACAGGGTTTGGAGACCCAGTACTTC. It yields the protein CASSLPGQGLETQYF.

The rearrangement joins TRBV15 to TRBJ2-5, with D possibly being TRBD2 (6 bases). Germline CDR1 LNHNV, CDR2 YYDKDF (reference sequence). Trimming cost V 0 bases and J 4 bases, with 15 bases left between them. CDR3 size: 16 residues. CDR3 sequence (DNA): TGTGCCACCAGCAGAGATGGAGGGGAGATCGGAGAGACCCAGTACTTC. It is translated as CATSRDGGEIGETQYF.

The chain employs TRBV28 and TRBJ1-2, with 9 bases aligning to TRBD1. CDR1 is MDHEN and CDR2 is SYDVKM in the germline V gene. The CDR3 loop spans 15 amino acids. Germline trimming cut 2 bases from V and 5 bases from J; bases unmatched to any gene: 6. The CDR3 region has the DNA TGTGCCAGCAGTTTACCCCTAGACAGGGGGTATGGCTACACCTTC. This codes for CASSLPLDRGYGYTF.

V gene TRBV30 combines with J gene TRBJ2-5; 7 positions agree with TRBD2. The CDR3 consists of 14 residues. J lost 3 bases, V lost 3 bases, and 7 bases had no gene match. Per the germline V gene, CDR1 is GTSNPN and CDR2 is SVGIG (reference sequence). CDR3 protein: CAWRLWGGEETQYF. The CDR3 DNA is TGTGCCTGGAGATTGTGGGGGGGGGAAGAGACCCAGTACTTC.

This sequence joins TRBV23-1 and TRBJ1-4; TRBD1 agrees at 8 bases. TRBV23-1 is sorted into the ORF group, with uncertain function. The V and J ends lost 10 bases and 3 bases, in that order; junction bases with no gene match: 7. The CDR3 is 14 residues long. CDR3 protein: CATRGRVPNEKLFF. As DNA, the CDR3 is TGCGCCACCAGGGGGCGAGTGCCTAATGAAAAACTGTTTTTT.

This clone was counted a single time. The rearrangement links TRBV10-3 to TRBJ2-1; 11 nucleotides align to TRBD2. The CDR3 totals 15 residues. The germline CDR1 and CDR2 sequences are ENHRY and SYGVKD. V shed 3 bases, J shed 4 bases, and the junction held 2 bases outside the gene matches. This CDR3 reads CAISEGTSGYNEQFF. The DNA for the CDR3 is TGTGCCATCAGTGAAGGGACTAGCGGATACAATGAGCAGTTCTTC.

The rearrangement uses TRBV5-1 and TRBJ2-3, with 8 nucleotides matching TRBD2. The CDR3 runs to 15 residues. V lost 0 bases, J lost 4 bases, and 4 bases stayed unmatched. CDR1 and CDR2 from the germline V gene are SGHRS and YFSETQ. CDR3 nucleotides: TGCGCCAGCAGCTTGGGGGCGGGGGGTCCAGATACGCAGTATTTT. It codes for CASSLGAGGPDTQYF.

This chain links TRBV2 with TRBJ1-5; D gene ambiguous. V was trimmed by 4 bases and J by 2 bases, leaving 12 bases between them. The length of the CDR3 is 15 residues. Per the germline V gene, CDR1 is SNHLY and CDR2 is FYNNEI. CDR3 nucleotides: TGTGCCAGCAGTGGATCCGGGGTCGGCAATCAGCCCCAGCATTTT. Amino acid sequence: CASSGSGVGNQPQHF.

The chain is built from TRBV4-2 and TRBJ2-5, with a possible D match to TRBD2 (5 bases). V was cut by 0 bases and J by 4 bases, with 9 bases left in between. The CDR3 covers 14 residues. Germline assignment: CDR1 LGHNA and CDR2 YNFKEQ. CDR3 sequence: CASSQEGSGETQYF. The CDR3, as DNA: TGTGCCAGCAGCCAAGAAGGCAGCGGAGAGACCCAGTACTTC.

For the CDR3, the DNA is TGTGCCAGCAGCCCGACTAGCGGGGGGGCTTTCTATGAGCAGTTCTTC. It translates to CASSPTSGGAFYEQFF. The gene calls are TRBV11-1 and TRBJ2-1; 14 bases agree with TRBD2. The CDR3 extends over 16 amino acids. In germline, CDR1 is SGHAT, CDR2 FQDESV (reference sequence). Trimming at V came to 5 bases and at J to 8 bases, leaving 8 bases not matched to a gene.

The chain uses TRBV6-6 and TRBJ1-5, with D uncertain. Germline CDR1 reads MNHNY; CDR2 reads SVGAGI (reference sequence). CDR3 size: 12 residues. Trimming removed 6 bases at V and 4 bases at J, with 7 bases between. The CDR3 here is CASSPGNQPQHF. The DNA for the CDR3 is TGTGCCAGCAGCCCAGGAAATCAGCCCCAGCATTTT.